A single sample gave rise to the 23 T cell receptor beta chains below, sequenced in a study of Graves' ophthalmopathy and Graves' hyperthyroidism. As the template, RNA transcripts were used to amplify TCR beta CDR3 regions. The first-round RT-PCR employed HTBI primers together with the Qiagen OneStep RT-PCR kit. A multiplex PCR was then performed as the second round. One entry per CDR3 protein results from TCRdb running MiXCR on the multiplex PCR reads. The data hold over a million distinct CDR3 sequences, with 35% to 45% observed a single time. The specimen was peripheral blood or thyroid tissue (not recorded which). These receptors came from an adult man with Graves' hyperthyroidism.

The chain has TRBV2 and TRBJ1-3; no definite D call. The CDR3 contains 16 residues. V dropped 4 bases and J dropped 0 bases, with 13 bases sitting between them. Germline V gene sequence: CDR1 SNHLY, CDR2 FYNNEI. The CDR3 DNA reads TGTGCCAGCAGTGGGCCCATTTGGGGCTCTGGAAACACCATATATTTT. Encoded protein: CASSGPIWGSGNTIYF.

This clonotype was seen at least ten times. The V gene is TRBV20-1, the J gene TRBJ2-5; no clear D. The V end was cut by 3 bases, the J end by 2 bases, with 4 bases between. The V gene's germline CDR1 is DFQATT and CDR2 SNEGSKA (reference sequence). This CDR3 has 11 residues. In nucleotides, the CDR3 is TGCAGTGCTAGCGATCAAGAGACCCAGTACTTC. Protein sequence: CSASDQETQYF.

The chain employs TRBV7-9 and TRBJ2-5; D gene uncertain. The CDR3 has 11 residues. The ends were cut back, 5 bases at V and 13 bases at J, with 14 bases in the middle. The germline CDR1 and CDR2 sequences are SEHNR and FQNEAQ (reference sequence). The CDR3 DNA follows: TGTGCCAGCAGCGCTGACTCGACCGGGTACTTC. Amino acids: CASSADSTGYF.

This clonotype has a count of ten or more. V gene TRBV9 combines with J gene TRBJ2-5, with TRBD1 as a possible D gene (6 bases). In germline, CDR1 is SGDLS, CDR2 YYNGEE. V lost 1 base to trimming and J lost 3 bases, with 19 bases between them. The CDR3 is 17 residues long. The CDR3 bases are TGTGCCAGCAGCGTATTAGGGGCTTTGGGGGCCGAAGAGACCCAGTACTTC. Amino acids: CASSVLGALGAEETQYF.

This clonotype was observed a handful of times. The V gene is TRBV7-2, the J gene TRBJ2-7; TRBD2 matches 7 bases. CDR1 and CDR2 (germline): SGHTA, FQGNSA. V trimming: 4 bases; J trimming: 2 bases; junction bases outside the gene matches: 11. The CDR3 covers 16 residues. The CDR3 sequence: CASSSWAKRGTYEQYF. The CDR3 bases are TGTGCCAGCAGCTCCTGGGCCAAGCGGGGAACCTACGAGCAGTACTTC.

This clonotype was counted at least ten times. This chain links TRBV7-8 with TRBJ2-7; weak D call: TRBD2 (5 bases). The germline V gene encodes CDR1 SGHVS and CDR2 FQNEAQ. V lost 6 bases to trimming and J lost 4 bases, with 13 bases between them. This CDR3 comprises 13 residues. For the CDR3, the DNA is TGTGCCAGCAGATCCCTAGGAGGATACGAGCAGTACTTC. Protein sequence: CASRSLGGYEQYF.

The chain employs TRBV2 and TRBJ1-1; D may be TRBD1 (6 bases). Germline values: CDR1 SNHLY, CDR2 FYNNEI. The germline V and J ends were trimmed by 6 bases and 0 bases, with 17 bases remaining between them. CDR3 length: 16 residues. CDR3 region: CASSPTTGHLNTEAFF. The CDR3 DNA sequence: TGTGCCAGCAGCCCCACAACGGGACACCTGAACACTGAAGCTTTCTTT.

The table lists this clonotype with many counts. The chain combines TRBV7-2 with TRBJ1-5; D not certain. V lost 0 bases and J lost 1, with 7 bases in between. The germline CDR1 and CDR2 sequences are SGHTA and FQGNSA. The CDR3 extends over 15 amino acids. The CDR3 DNA reads as TGTGCCAGCAGCTTAGCAGCAGTGAGCAATCAGCCCCAGCATTTT. As protein: CASSLAAVSNQPQHF.

This clonotype has ten or more counts. The V gene is TRBV20-1, the J gene TRBJ1-4; 7 bases line up with TRBD1. Germline CDR1 DFQATT, CDR2 SNEGSKA (reference sequence). This CDR3 contains 13 residues. V lost 6 bases, J lost 7 bases, and 8 bases stayed unmatched. The CDR3 protein is CSAKDRTAEKLFF. CDR3 sequence (DNA): TGCAGTGCGAAGGACAGGACGGCTGAAAAACTGTTTTTT.

The sample holds many counts of this clonotype. V is TRBV6-5 and J is TRBJ1-2, with 11 bases aligning to TRBD1. Germline V gives CDR1 MNHEY, CDR2 SVGAGI. Losses at the gene ends were 7 bases for V and 7 bases for J; bases not matched to a gene: 5. This CDR3 region has 13 residues. This chain's CDR3 is CASIGQGASGYTF. In DNA form, the CDR3 reads TGTGCCAGCATCGGACAGGGGGCGTCTGGCTACACCTTC.

This clonotype has more than one count but fewer than ten. The rearrangement joins TRBV7-8 to TRBJ2-5, with TRBD2 matching 8 bases. Germline CDR1 reads SGHVS; CDR2 reads FQNEAQ. The CDR3 loop spans 14 amino acids. V shed 5 bases and J 5 bases; nucleotides not matched to a gene: 7. The CDR3 reads CASSPPPGGETQYF. The CDR3 DNA sequence: TGTGCCAGCAGCCCACCTCCGGGAGGGGAGACCCAGTACTTC. Filled out from reference TRBV7-8 and TRBJ2-5, the complete variable domain reads GAGVSQSPRYKVAKRGQDVALRCDPISGHVSLFWYQQALGQGPEFLTYFQNEAQLDKSGLPSDRFFAERPEGSVSTLKIQRTQQEDSAVYLCASSPPPGGETQYFGPGTRLLVL.

This clonotype came up a few times. V gene TRBV19 combines with J gene TRBJ1-5; 8 bases agree with TRBD1. Trimming at V came to 10 bases and at J to 5 bases, leaving 10 bases not matched to a gene. Germline V gene lookup returns CDR1 LNHDA and CDR2 SQIVND (reference sequence). The CDR3 has 14 residues. CDR3 loop: CATRTGMADQPQHF. Here the CDR3 DNA reads TGTGCCACCAGGACAGGGATGGCAGATCAGCCCCAGCATTTT.

To note about this clonotype: This may arise from a read error, as a much more abundant clone is one base away. The V and J genes are TRBV24-1 and TRBJ2-5; D is unresolved. Trimming cost V 1 base and J 4 bases, with 12 bases left between them. The CDR3 extends over 15 amino acids. CDR1 KGHDR and CDR2 SFDVKD come from the germline V gene. The chain's CDR3 is CATSDLRTNLETQYF. DNA for the CDR3: TGTGCCACCAGTGATTTACGGACCAACCTAGAGACCCAGTACTTC.

This clonotype was seen a few times. The chain recombines TRBV7-8 with TRBJ2-5; 8 bases line up with TRBD2. The germline gives CDR1 SGHVS, CDR2 FQNEAQ. The length of the CDR3 is 15 residues. V shed 2 bases and J 5 bases; nucleotides not matched to a gene: 7. CDR3 DNA sequence: TGTGCCAGCAGCTTAACGACTAGCGTTGGGGAGACCCAGTACTTC. This translates into CASSLTTSVGETQYF.

The CDR3 DNA reads as TGTGCCAGCGTAGTGGCTAGCGGCCCTCAAGAGACCCAGTACTTC. Encoded protein: CASVVASGPQETQYF. V usage is TRBV11-2 and J usage is TRBJ2-5; 7 positions agree with TRBD2. CDR1 is SGHAT and CDR2 is FQNNGV in the germline V gene. This CDR3 has 15 residues. With V trimmed by 8 bases and J by 2 bases, 11 bases remained unmatched. Looking up the rest from reference TRBV11-2 and TRBJ2-5 gives the full variable domain: EAGVAQSPRYKIIEKRQSVAFWCNPISGHATLYWYQQILGQGPKLLIQFQNNGVVDDSQLPKDRFSAERLKGVDSTLKIQPAKLEDSAVYLCASVVASGPQETQYFGPGTRLLVL.

This clonotype was seen repeatedly, ten times or more. J is TRBJ1-4 and V is TRBV10-3, with no clear D. Trimming shortened V by 5 bases and J by 7 bases, and 11 bases separated the two germline ends. Germline lookup yields CDR1 ENHRY and CDR2 SYGVKD. The CDR3 length is 13 residues. The CDR3 here is CAISTKGGEKLFF. The CDR3 nucleotides read TGTGCCATCAGTACCAAGGGAGGTGAAAAACTGTTTTTT.

In its sample, this clonotype was seen many times. The gene calls are TRBV2 and TRBJ2-7, with D maybe TRBD2 (6 bases). This CDR3 comprises 12 residues. CDR1 and CDR2 from the germline V gene are SNHLY and FYNNEI. V was clipped by 6 bases and J by 6 bases, with 12 bases between them. In DNA, the CDR3 is TGTGCCAGCAGGGCTCTGGGGGGCGAGCAGTACTTC. Translated, it gives CASRALGGEQYF.

The CDR3 sequence is CASGPTSGASYEQYF. The DNA of the CDR3 is TGCGCCAGCGGCCCGACTAGCGGGGCATCCTACGAGCAGTACTTC. The chain is built from TRBV5-1 and TRBJ2-7, with 11 bases lining up with TRBD2. The germline CDR1 and CDR2 sequences are SGHRS and YFSETQ. V trimming: 7 bases; J trimming: 1 base; junction bases outside the gene matches: 7. CDR3 length equals 15 residues. The variable domain in full, completed from reference TRBV5-1 and TRBJ2-7, reads KAGVTQTPRYLIKTRGQQVTLSCSPISGHRSVSWYQQTPGQGLQFLFEYFSETQRNKGNFPGRFSGRQFSNSRSEMNVSTLELGDSALYLCASGPTSGASYEQYFGPGTRLTVT.

The CDR3 region is CSARDRWGNQPQHF. The CDR3 bases are TGCAGTGCTAGAGATCGGTGGGGCAATCAGCCCCAGCATTTT. V gene TRBV20-1 combines with J gene TRBJ1-5; no clear D. Between the trimmed V and J ends, which lost 0 bases and 2 bases, there was a span of 8 bases. Germline CDR1 is DFQATT and CDR2 is SNEGSKA (reference sequence). The CDR3 is made up of 14 amino acids.

This clonotype occurred many times. The chain recombines TRBV20-1 with TRBJ2-7; 12 nucleotides match TRBD2. Germline lookup yields CDR1 DFQATT and CDR2 SNEGSKA (reference sequence). V lost 3 bases, J lost 2 bases, and 5 bases stayed unmatched. This CDR3 is 15 amino acids long. CDR3 sequence: CSARGLAGGPYEQYF. Written as DNA, the CDR3 is TGCAGTGCTAGGGGACTAGCGGGTGGACCCTACGAGCAGTACTTC.

The chain carries TRBV7-9 and TRBJ2-5; 12 bases agree with TRBD2. Germline trimming cut 2 bases from V and 5 bases from J; bases unmatched to any gene: 9. In germline, CDR1 is SEHNR, CDR2 FQNEAQ (reference sequence). This CDR3 is 17 amino acids long. CDR3 in amino acids: CASSLKLAGGPGETQYF. The CDR3 nucleotides are TGTGCCAGCAGCTTAAAGCTAGCGGGAGGGCCAGGGGAGACCCAGTACTTC.

This clonotype was detected only a few times. Possible read error: a much larger clone is one base away. V usage is TRBV11-2 and J usage is TRBJ1-6, with TRBD1 identical over 9 bases. The trim removed 4 bases at V and 11 bases at J, leaving 6 bases unmatched. Germline values: CDR1 SGHAT, CDR2 FQNNGV. This CDR3 comprises 14 residues. The chain's CDR3 is CASSSGQGRPPLHF. For the CDR3, the DNA is TGTGCCAGCAGCTCGGGACAGGGCCGTCCACCCCTCCACTTT.

This clonotype appeared many times. The rearrangement links TRBV9 to TRBJ2-2; D is undetermined. The V gene's germline CDR1 is SGDLS and CDR2 YYNGEE. This CDR3 spans 12 amino acids. V lost 1 base and J 6 bases, leaving 4 bases between the germline ends. CDR3 loop: CASSVSAGELFF. CDR3 nucleotide sequence: TGTGCCAGCAGCGTATCGGCCGGGGAGCTGTTTTTT.